This paragraph reports one T cell receptor (beta chain). Its target is unknown. CDR1 MDHEN and CDR2 SYDVKM come from the germline V gene. V was trimmed by 5 bases and J by 3 bases, leaving 17 bases between them. CDR3 length equals 15 residues. The method was immunoSEQ multiplex PCR; TCRdb's version includes in-frame clones alone and lacks a portion of them. The profile shows about 19,000 clones, about 90% of them singletons. This specimen belongs to a study of STAT3 mutations in large granular lymphocyte leukemia. Background on the study: More than half of T-LGLL patients received immunosuppressive therapy. Study-wide findings and caveats: Every T-LGLL patient had at least one immunodominant TCRbeta clonotype.

The chain is built from TRBV28 and TRBJ2-7; perhaps TRBD1 as D (6 bases). The sequencing input was peripheral blood mononuclear cells. The sequence was collected from a man in his 60s with T-cell large granular lymphocyte leukemia. Some clones in this sample may be carry-over from other donors' samples. The DNA of the CDR3 is TGTGCCAGCAGTGCCCCCGGGACACGGGACTACGAGCAGTACTTC. Translation gives CASSAPGTRDYEQYF.